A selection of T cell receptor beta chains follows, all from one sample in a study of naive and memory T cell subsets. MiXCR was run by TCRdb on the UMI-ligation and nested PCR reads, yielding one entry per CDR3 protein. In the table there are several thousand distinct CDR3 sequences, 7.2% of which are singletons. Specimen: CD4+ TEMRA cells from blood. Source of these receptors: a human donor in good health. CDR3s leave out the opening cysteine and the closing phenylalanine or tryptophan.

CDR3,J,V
ASSYYSSYNEQF,TRBJ2-1,TRBV6-2/TRBV6-3
SDRERTRGKTVGGELF,TRBJ2-2,TRBV20-1
ASSPPAGGTDEQF,TRBJ2-1,TRBV5-1
ASSRLAGGREQY,TRBJ2-7,TRBV4-3
ASSIAGTTYNEQF,TRBJ2-1,TRBV19
ASSLGVPSYEQY,TRBJ2-7,TRBV27
ASSFMFVETQY,TRBJ2-5,TRBV7-9
ASSPGVGQGAGANVLT,TRBJ2-6,TRBV3-1
ASSEDSSYNEQF,TRBJ2-1,TRBV6-4
ASSQEQRLTGNTIY,TRBJ1-3,TRBV3-1
ASSPTNTGELF,TRBJ2-2,TRBV3-1
ASSRSYPNTEAF,TRBJ1-1,TRBV6-2/TRBV6-3
ASSQVCMGSDEQY,TRBJ2-7,TRBV3-1
ASSSSSGANVLT,TRBJ2-6,TRBV2
AISEPGTVYGYT,TRBJ1-2,TRBV10-3
ASSFDRTDSDTQY,TRBJ2-3,TRBV7-8
ASTSDRSNSPLH,TRBJ1-6,TRBV6-2/TRBV6-3
ASGPKGYEQF,TRBJ2-1,TRBV6-2/TRBV6-3
ASSLTSGRAYEQY,TRBJ2-7,TRBV7-4
AWSVRGGYQPQH,TRBJ1-5,TRBV30
ASSRVQGSGETQY,TRBJ2-5,TRBV5-4
ASSFSSSGNTIY,TRBJ1-3,TRBV13
ASSVGLLAGVEQF,TRBJ2-1,TRBV9
ASSRANNEQF,TRBJ2-1,TRBV5-4
ASSVGGIQETQY,TRBJ2-5,TRBV18
ASSLLAGERDTQY,TRBJ2-3,TRBV11-2